A single sample gave rise to the 6 T cell receptor beta chains below, sequenced in a study of tumor-infiltrating lymphocytes in localized non-small cell lung cancer. Data came from immunoSEQ multiplex PCR; TCRdb stores just in-frame clones and leaves some out. The profile shows about 11,000 clones, roughly three fifths of them singletons. The sequenced sample consisted of lung tumor tissue. Receptor source: a human donor with non-small cell lung cancer.

This clone was seen a few times. J is TRBJ2-1 and V is TRBV7-9, with D uncertain. Germline CDR1 SEHNR, CDR2 FQNEAQ (reference sequence). The CDR3 is made up of 14 amino acids. Between the trimmed V and J ends, which lost 4 bases and 0 bases, there was a span of 7 bases. The CDR3 sequence is CASSSRLSYNEQFF. The CDR3 bases are TGTGCCAGCAGCTCAAGACTCTCCTACAATGAGCAGTTCTTC.

V gene TRBV5-1 combines with J gene TRBJ1-2; 8 bases agree with TRBD1. With 5 bases clipped from V and 8 bases from J, the junction kept 2 bases outside the gene matches. Per the germline V gene, CDR1 is SGHRS and CDR2 is YFSETQ. The CDR3 runs 11 residues. The CDR3 nucleotides are TGCGCCAGCAGTCCAGGGGGCGGCTACACCTTC. It encodes CASSPGGGYTF. The full variable domain, completed using reference TRBV5-1 and TRBJ1-2, is KAGVTQTPRYLIKTRGQQVTLSCSPISGHRSVSWYQQTPGQGLQFLFEYFSETQRNKGNFPGRFSGRQFSNSRSEMNVSTLELGDSALYLCASSPGGGYTFGSGTRLTVV.

This clone counts as medium-sized. The chain joins TRBV5-6 to TRBJ2-3; D unresolved. Between the trimmed V and J ends, which lost 1 base and 4 bases, there was a span of 16 bases. The CDR3 is 16 residues long. CDR1 SGHDT and CDR2 YYEEEE come from the germline V gene. The CDR3 DNA follows: TGTGCCAGCAGCTTGCCCGGATCCCTGCGTGCAGATACGCAGTATTTT. Encoded protein: CASSLPGSLRADTQYF. The full variable domain, its missing parts supplied by reference TRBV5-6 and TRBJ2-3, is DAGVTQSPTHLIKTRGQQVTLRCSPKSGHDTVSWYQQALGQGPQFIFQYYEEEERQRGNFPDRFSGHQFPNYSSELNVNALLLGDSALYLCASSLPGSLRADTQYFGPGTRLTVL.

The CDR3 here is CSVVGVTATDTQYF. CDR3 DNA sequence: TGCAGTGTAGTAGGGGTTACGGCGACAGATACGCAGTATTTT. This chain links TRBV29-1 with TRBJ2-3; perhaps TRBD1 as D (5 bases). Per the germline V gene, CDR1 is SQVTM and CDR2 is ANQGSEA. The CDR3 is 14 residues long.

The chain joins TRBV18 to TRBJ2-5; D is possibly TRBD1 (6 bases). The CDR3 runs 16 residues. Trimming removed 3 bases at V and 1 base at J, with 15 bases between. Germline-derived CDR1 and CDR2 are KGHSH and LQKENI. The CDR3 DNA is TGTGCCAGCTCACCTCTGGACAGCAACCTCCAAGAGACCCAGTACTTC. Translated, it gives CASSPLDSNLQETQYF.

The sample holds a few counts of this clone. V gene TRBV5-1 combines with J gene TRBJ2-1; 11 nucleotides agree with TRBD2. Germline-derived CDR1 and CDR2 are SGHRS and YFSETQ. J was trimmed by 6 bases and V by 2 bases; bases with no gene match: 1. This CDR3 comprises 14 residues. The CDR3 DNA sequence: TGCGCCAGCAGCTTTAGCGGGGGGGCCAATGAGCAGTTCTTC. As protein: CASSFSGGANEQFF.